This T cell receptor (beta chain) emerged from a study of blood T cell repertoires in COVID-19. Study background: Italy, Spain and the United States were the sources of the convalescent and acute COVID-19 samples.

This clone is medium-sized by share. The ends were cut back, 6 bases at V and 5 bases at J, with 22 bases in the middle. In germline, CDR1 is MDHEN, CDR2 SYDVKM. The CDR3 consists of 16 residues. Measured with immunoSEQ multiplex PCR; TCRdb has only the in-frame clones, and not every one. Here the sample spans about 80,000 clones, 65% to 90% being singletons. This chain joins TRBV28 and TRBJ2-5; no clear D. Sample: peripheral blood. The sequence was collected from a man in his forties or fifties with COVID-19, enrolled during active disease. Here the CDR3 reads CASSLLRYGSVETQYF. CDR3 sequence (DNA): TGTGCCAGCAGCCTACTACGCTACGGTAGTGTCGAGACCCAGTACTTC.